This T cell receptor beta chain appears in the sequencing data of a study of spatial heterogeneity in lung cancer. Time point reported: sample taken at primary tumor resection. One entry per CDR3 protein, called by TCRdb with MiXCR from the 5' RACE reads. The table records approximately 9,000 distinct CDR3 sequences, 4.5% of them present only once. The sample holds many counts of this clonotype. Its target is unknown. Regarding the study as a whole: One measure, the expanded intratumoral alpha and beta TCR count, tracked tumor mutation counts.

This TCR was recovered from a female donor with early-stage non-small cell lung cancer. The sample consisted of lung tumor tissue, taken at surgery.

CDR3 amino acids: CASSLLRGTEAFF. The CDR3 coding sequence is TGTGCCAGCAGTTTACTCCGGGGGACTGAAGCTTTCTTT. This chain connects TRBV12-3 or TRBV12-4 to TRBJ1-1; tentative D call: TRBD1 (5 bases). This CDR3 is 13 amino acids long. V shed 2 bases and J shed 5 bases, with 9 bases lying between them.